One and the same sample provided the 8 T cell receptor beta chains below, sequenced in a study of T cell responses to AZD1222 COVID-19 vaccine. Here immunoSEQ multiplex PCR was the method, and the copy in TCRdb shows in-frame clones only, minus some. Here the sample spans around 78,000 clones, around 90% being singletons. The starting material was peripheral blood, obtained on day 0 of MenACWY control vaccination. The receptors shown here come from an adult in good health.

The V gene is TRBV5-1, the J gene TRBJ1-3; D is undetermined. Trimming left V 0 bases short and J 0 bases short, with 10 bases between. There are 16 residues in the CDR3. CDR1 is SGHRS and CDR2 is YFSETQ in the germline V gene. CDR3 DNA: TGCGCCAGCAGCTTGGCCGGACGGAGCTCTGGAAACACCATATATTTT. Translating gives CASSLAGRSSGNTIYF.

The genes are TRBV5-1 and TRBJ2-7, with TRBD2 identical over 7 bases. The V and J ends lost 0 bases and 2 bases, in that order; junction bases with no gene match: 8. CDR3 length equals 16 residues. The V gene's germline CDR1 is SGHRS and CDR2 YFSETQ. CDR3 DNA sequence: TGCGCCAGCAGCTTGGACCCGGGGACTAAAACCTACGAGCAGTACTTC. Amino acids: CASSLDPGTKTYEQYF.

Here the CDR3 reads CSVSTRGDGYTF. The CDR3 coding sequence is TGCAGCGTGTCCACTCGGGGGGATGGCTACACCTTC. The chain recombines TRBV29-1 with TRBJ1-2; a weak D match, TRBD1 (5 bases). Germline values: CDR1 SQVTM, CDR2 ANQGSEA. The ends were cut back, 6 bases at V and 6 bases at J, with 14 bases in the middle. This CDR3 is 12 amino acids long.

The rearrangement uses TRBV2 and TRBJ1-2, with D perhaps matching TRBD1 (5 bases). The CDR3 runs to 14 residues. Germline CDR1 reads SNHLY; CDR2 reads FYNNEI. The V gene lost 1 base and the J gene lost 4 bases, with 10 bases spanning the gap. The CDR3 DNA reads TGTGCCAGCAGTGAAGGCAGGGCCACCTATGGCTACACCTTC. Its translation: CASSEGRATYGYTF.

The chain has TRBV7-6 and TRBJ2-2, with 9 positions matching TRBD1. J lost 6 bases, V lost 4 bases, and 6 bases had no gene match. This CDR3 has 15 amino acids. Germline V lookup: CDR1 SGHVS, CDR2 FNYEAQ. As DNA, the CDR3 is TGTGCCAGCAGCTCCGGGACAGGGCTTGCCGGGGAGCTGTTTTTT. Translated, it gives CASSSGTGLAGELFF.

CDR3 in amino acids: CSVGAGTQPQHF. CDR3 sequence (DNA): TGCAGCGTTGGGGCAGGGACTCAGCCCCAGCATTTT. V gene TRBV29-1 combines with J gene TRBJ1-5; D is possibly TRBD1 (5 bases). The germline CDR1 and CDR2 sequences are SQVTM and ANQGSEA. The V end was cut by 4 bases, the J end by 6 bases, with 10 bases between. CDR3 length equals 12 residues.

This rearrangement joins TRBV2 to TRBJ2-5; 8 positions match TRBD1. The CDR3 has 14 residues. Germline V lookup: CDR1 SNHLY, CDR2 FYNNEI. V gave up 3 bases and J gave up 2 bases; unmatched junction bases: 2. The CDR3 spells CASSETGAQETQYF. The CDR3 nucleotides are TGTGCCAGCAGTGAGACAGGGGCACAAGAGACCCAGTACTTC.

The chain is built from TRBV18 and TRBJ1-1; 10 bases are shared with TRBD1. Germline V lookup: CDR1 KGHSH, CDR2 LQKENI. Trimming cost V 2 bases and J 0 bases; bases outside gene matches: 3. CDR3 length: 16 residues. CDR3 protein: CASSPSTGGLNTEAFF. The CDR3, as DNA: TGTGCCAGCTCACCATCGACAGGGGGCCTGAACACTGAAGCTTTCTTT.